The TCR beta chain described here comes from a study of cytomegalovirus exposure and HLA in healthy donors. The CDR3 consists of 14 residues. Germline values: CDR1 SGHNT, CDR2 YYREEE (reference sequence). Trimming took off 4 bases at V and 7 bases at J, with 14 bases between the two ends. PCR employed 60 Vbeta and 13 Jbeta primers. Only in-frame clones appear in the TCRdb table, and some are missing; sequencing was by immunoSEQ multiplex PCR. The sample has about 100,000 clones, around 76% seen once. The specimen sequenced was PBMCs. This sequence joins TRBV5-4 and TRBJ1-4, with D possibly TRBD1 on 5 matching bases. The receptor comes from an older woman in good health and CMV-seropositive. The CDR3 reads CASSTTVVGEKLFF. CDR3 DNA: TGTGCCAGCAGCACGACAGTTGTCGGTGAAAAACTGTTTTTT.